Listed below are T cell receptor beta chains from one sample, sequenced in a study of blood T cell repertoires in COVID-19. Measured with immunoSEQ multiplex PCR; TCRdb has only the in-frame clones, and not every one. The data show 250,000 to 300,000 clones, with about 70% seen just once and 3.3% held by the top ten. The sequenced material came from peripheral blood. The source of these receptors is a woman of 80 years or more with acute or convalescent COVID-19. The CDR3 runs from the conserved cysteine through the conserved F or W. The order of the fields is clone size, D gene, J gene, V gene, CDR3 protein, CDR3 DNA. D genes are given only for firm matches. For some rows the clone size is stated as once, few or many, or as a class when expanded; others skip it.

clone_size: .
d_call: TRBD2
j_call: TRBJ2-5
v_call: TRBV5-4
cdr3_aa: CASSLGSGGFRETQYF
cdr3_nt: TGTGCCAGCAGCTTGGGGTCGGGAGGATTTCGCGAGACCCAGTACTTC

clone_size: .
d_call: .
j_call: TRBJ2-2
v_call: TRBV11-2
cdr3_aa: CASSPRARSNTGELFF
cdr3_nt: TGTGCCAGCAGCCCGCGGGCTAGGTCGAACACCGGGGAGCTGTTTTTT

clone_size: few
d_call: .
j_call: TRBJ1-5
v_call: TRBV6-5
cdr3_aa: CASSYSVLSPQHF
cdr3_nt: TGTGCCAGCAGTTACAGCGTTTTGTCGCCCCAGCATTTT

clone_size: once
d_call: .
j_call: TRBJ2-3
v_call: TRBV5-1
cdr3_aa: CASSAVAARPTDTQYF
cdr3_nt: TGCGCCAGCAGCGCCGTAGCGGCCCGGCCCACAGATACGCAGTATTTT

clone_size: .
d_call: .
j_call: TRBJ2-3
v_call: TRBV12-3/TRBV12-4
cdr3_aa: CASSLSGIDTQYF
cdr3_nt: TGTGCCAGCAGTTTATCGGGGATAGATACGCAGTATTTT

clone_size: .
d_call: TRBD2
j_call: TRBJ2-1
v_call: TRBV5-1
cdr3_aa: CASSSTSGNEQFF
cdr3_nt: TGCGCCAGCAGCTCGACTAGCGGGAATGAGCAGTTCTTC

clone_size: .
d_call: .
j_call: TRBJ1-2
v_call: TRBV28
cdr3_aa: CASSLGSSRGGYGYTF
cdr3_nt: TGTGCCAGCAGTCTGGGGTCGAGCAGGGGCGGTTATGGCTACACCTTC

clone_size: .
d_call: .
j_call: TRBJ2-2
v_call: TRBV6-6
cdr3_aa: CASSYGRNTGELFF
cdr3_nt: TGTGCCAGCAGTTACGGGCGGAACACCGGGGAGCTGTTTTTT

clone_size: .
d_call: .
j_call: TRBJ1-4
v_call: TRBV11-2
cdr3_aa: CASSLVGVNEKLFF
cdr3_nt: TGTGCCAGCAGCTTAGTAGGGGTGAATGAAAAACTGTTTTTT

clone_size: .
d_call: TRBD1
j_call: TRBJ2-1
v_call: TRBV11-3
cdr3_aa: CASKGQGENEQFF
cdr3_nt: TGTGCCAGCAAAGGACAGGGTGAAAATGAGCAGTTCTTC

clone_size: .
d_call: .
j_call: TRBJ1-3
v_call: TRBV12-5
cdr3_aa: CASGLATGSGNTIYF
cdr3_nt: TGTGCTAGTGGTTTGGCTACAGGGTCTGGAAACACCATATATTTT

clone_size: .
d_call: TRBD1
j_call: TRBJ1-3
v_call: TRBV2
cdr3_aa: CASIRQGGSGNTIYF
cdr3_nt: TGTGCCAGCATTAGACAGGGGGGCTCTGGAAACACCATATATTTT

clone_size: .
d_call: TRBD2
j_call: TRBJ2-7
v_call: TRBV2
cdr3_aa: CASSRGTRYEQYF
cdr3_nt: TGTGCCAGCAGCCGGGGGACTAGGTACGAGCAGTACTTC

clone_size: .
d_call: .
j_call: TRBJ2-7
v_call: TRBV9
cdr3_aa: CASSVAAGSYEQYF
cdr3_nt: TGTGCCAGCAGCGTAGCCGCGGGCTCCTACGAGCAGTACTTC

clone_size: .
d_call: .
j_call: TRBJ1-2
v_call: TRBV6-6
cdr3_aa: CASSYSGGSLYYGYTF
cdr3_nt: TGTGCCAGCAGTTACTCGGGAGGGAGTCTCTACTATGGCTACACCTTC

clone_size: .
d_call: .
j_call: TRBJ2-2
v_call: TRBV19
cdr3_aa: CASSIDFGFVEAIGSHNGELFF
cdr3_nt: TGTGCCAGTAGTATAGATTTTGGTTTCGTTGAGGCCATCGGTTCCCACAACGGGGAGCTGTTTTTT

clone_size: .
d_call: TRBD1
j_call: TRBJ1-4
v_call: TRBV2
cdr3_aa: CASSELGQGSEKLFF
cdr3_nt: TGTGCCAGCAGTGAACTGGGACAGGGGAGTGAAAAACTGTTTTTT

clone_size: .
d_call: .
j_call: TRBJ1-5
v_call: TRBV3-1/TRBV3-2
cdr3_aa: CASSQRGGIQPQHF
cdr3_nt: TGTGCCAGCAGCCAACGAGGGGGAATTCAGCCCCAGCATTTT

clone_size: .
d_call: .
j_call: TRBJ1-1
v_call: TRBV5-1
cdr3_aa: CASSLEQARNTEAFF
cdr3_nt: TGCGCCAGCAGCTTGGAGCAGGCACGGAACACTGAAGCTTTCTTT

clone_size: few
d_call: TRBD2
j_call: TRBJ2-2
v_call: TRBV3-1/TRBV3-2
cdr3_aa: CASSPGTSGYRGELFF
cdr3_nt: TGTGCCAGCAGCCCAGGGACTAGCGGGTACCGCGGGGAGCTGTTTTTT

clone_size: few
d_call: TRBD2
j_call: TRBJ2-5
v_call: TRBV15
cdr3_aa: CATSRSSGGETQYF
cdr3_nt: TGTGCCACCAGCAGGTCTAGCGGGGGTGAGACCCAGTACTTC

clone_size: .
d_call: TRBD2
j_call: TRBJ2-1
v_call: TRBV4-3
cdr3_aa: CASSQAPLGRGGYNEQFF
cdr3_nt: TGCGCCAGCAGCCAAGCCCCCTTAGGTCGGGGGGGGTACAATGAGCAGTTCTTC

clone_size: .
d_call: .
j_call: TRBJ2-7
v_call: TRBV27
cdr3_aa: CASSFWATSSYEQYF
cdr3_nt: TGTGCCAGCAGTTTTTGGGCAACCAGCTCCTACGAGCAGTACTTC

clone_size: once
d_call: TRBD2
j_call: TRBJ2-3
v_call: TRBV2
cdr3_aa: CASNVAGGVGDTQYF
cdr3_nt: TGTGCCAGCAATGTGGCGGGGGGGGTTGGAGATACGCAGTATTTT

clone_size: .
d_call: .
j_call: TRBJ1-3
v_call: TRBV5-1
cdr3_aa: CASSLDVVGTSGNTIYF
cdr3_nt: TGCGCCAGCAGCTTGGATGTGGTGGGGACTTCTGGAAACACCATATATTTT

clone_size: .
d_call: TRBD1
j_call: TRBJ2-5
v_call: TRBV3-1/TRBV3-2
cdr3_aa: CASSPRTGGSETQYF
cdr3_nt: TGTGCCAGCAGCCCTCGGACAGGGGGCTCGGAGACCCAGTACTTC

clone_size: .
d_call: TRBD1
j_call: TRBJ1-1
v_call: TRBV7-2
cdr3_aa: CASSSRDRGEAFF
cdr3_nt: TGTGCCAGCAGCTCCCGGGACAGGGGAGAAGCTTTCTTT

clone_size: few
d_call: TRBD1
j_call: TRBJ2-1
v_call: TRBV5-4
cdr3_aa: CASTGQGSYNEQFF
cdr3_nt: TGTGCCAGCACGGGACAGGGGTCCTACAATGAGCAGTTCTTC

clone_size: .
d_call: .
j_call: TRBJ2-7
v_call: TRBV5-1
cdr3_aa: CASSLQGSGSSYEQYF
cdr3_nt: TGCGCCAGCAGCTTGCAGGGTAGCGGTTCCTCCTACGAGCAGTACTTC

clone_size: .
d_call: .
j_call: TRBJ1-1
v_call: TRBV6-5
cdr3_aa: CASMEQGRITEAFF
cdr3_nt: TGTGCCAGCATGGAACAGGGAAGGATCACTGAAGCTTTCTTT

clone_size: many
d_call: .
j_call: TRBJ2-1
v_call: TRBV7-9
cdr3_aa: CATTAWNEQFF
cdr3_nt: TGTGCCACCACAGCGTGGAATGAGCAGTTCTTC

clone_size: .
d_call: .
j_call: TRBJ2-5
v_call: TRBV3-1/TRBV3-2
cdr3_aa: CASSPLEGETQYF
cdr3_nt: TGTGCCAGCAGCCCCTTAGAGGGCGAGACCCAGTACTTC

clone_size: .
d_call: TRBD1
j_call: TRBJ1-1
v_call: TRBV4-1
cdr3_aa: CASSQEVRGRREAFF
cdr3_nt: TGCGCCAGCAGCCAAGAGGTCAGGGGGCGTCGGGAAGCTTTCTTT

clone_size: .
d_call: .
j_call: TRBJ1-1
v_call: TRBV7-2
cdr3_aa: CASSLMVSTEAFF
cdr3_nt: TGTGCCAGCAGCTTAATGGTGAGCACTGAAGCTTTCTTT

clone_size: few
d_call: .
j_call: TRBJ1-4
v_call: TRBV5-1
cdr3_aa: CASSLGRATNEKLFF
cdr3_nt: TGCGCCAGCAGCTTGGGACGGGCAACTAATGAAAAACTGTTTTTT

clone_size: .
d_call: .
j_call: TRBJ1-3
v_call: TRBV5-1
cdr3_aa: CASSLAGYGNTIYF
cdr3_nt: TGCGCCAGCAGCTTGGCCGGTTATGGAAACACCATATATTTT

clone_size: .
d_call: .
j_call: TRBJ2-7
v_call: TRBV7-6
cdr3_aa: CASSLEEGYEQYF
cdr3_nt: TGTGCCAGCAGCTTAGAGGAGGGCTACGAGCAGTACTTC

clone_size: .
d_call: .
j_call: TRBJ2-1
v_call: TRBV29-1
cdr3_aa: CSVDRGNEQFF
cdr3_nt: TGCAGCGTTGATCGGGGAAATGAGCAGTTCTTC

clone_size: .
d_call: TRBD1
j_call: TRBJ1-2
v_call: TRBV6-5
cdr3_aa: CATGTGYGYTF
cdr3_nt: TGTGCCACCGGGACAGGCTATGGCTACACCTTC

clone_size: .
d_call: .
j_call: TRBJ1-5
v_call: TRBV15
cdr3_aa: CATSRDPGSNQPQHF
cdr3_nt: TGTGCCACCAGCAGAGATCCGGGGAGCAATCAGCCCCAGCATTTT